The clone carrying this TCR beta chain came up a few times. This entry belongs to a study of human T cells and chemical hapten exposure. TCRdb independently ran MiXCR on the RACE reads; one entry per CDR3 protein. This sample has tens of thousands of distinct CDR3 sequences, with approximately 9.7% found just once. Germline CDR1 reads SQVTM; CDR2 reads ANQGSEA. V lost 7 bases and J lost 0; bases outside the gene matches: 18. The CDR3 has 19 amino acids. Regarding time point: patch test 2, 6 weeks after DPC sensitization. The treatment was: therapeutic diphenylcyclopropenone sensitization with weekly scalp DPC. Extraction of total RNA was performed on unfractionated whole blood.

The chain is built from TRBV29-1 and TRBJ2-6; TRBD2 matches 7 bases. The sample consisted of whole blood, taken in connection with sensitization to the hapten diphenylcyclopropenone (DPC). The TCR was taken from a woman in her twenties or thirties with alopecia areata. Some clones in this sample may be carry-over from other donors' samples. CDR3 in amino acids: CSDWRESSGDLSGANVLTF. DNA of the CDR3: TGCAGCGATTGGAGGGAGTCTAGCGGTGACCTCTCTGGGGCCAACGTCCTGACTTTC.